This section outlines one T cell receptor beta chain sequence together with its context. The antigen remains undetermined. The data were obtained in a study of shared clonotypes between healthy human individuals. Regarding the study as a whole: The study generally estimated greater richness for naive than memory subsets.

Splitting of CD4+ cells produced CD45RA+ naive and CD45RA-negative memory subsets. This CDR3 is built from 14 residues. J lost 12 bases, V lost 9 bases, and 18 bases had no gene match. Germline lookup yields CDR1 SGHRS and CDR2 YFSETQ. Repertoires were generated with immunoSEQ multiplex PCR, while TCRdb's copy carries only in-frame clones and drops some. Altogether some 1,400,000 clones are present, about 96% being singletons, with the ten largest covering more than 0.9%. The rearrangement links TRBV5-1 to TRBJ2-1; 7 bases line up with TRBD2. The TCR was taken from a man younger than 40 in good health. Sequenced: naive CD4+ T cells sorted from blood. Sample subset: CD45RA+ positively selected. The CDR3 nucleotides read TGCGCCACCTCCCGGGAGGTGAGCGGGACGCGGCAGTTCTTC. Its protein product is CATSREVSGTRQFF.